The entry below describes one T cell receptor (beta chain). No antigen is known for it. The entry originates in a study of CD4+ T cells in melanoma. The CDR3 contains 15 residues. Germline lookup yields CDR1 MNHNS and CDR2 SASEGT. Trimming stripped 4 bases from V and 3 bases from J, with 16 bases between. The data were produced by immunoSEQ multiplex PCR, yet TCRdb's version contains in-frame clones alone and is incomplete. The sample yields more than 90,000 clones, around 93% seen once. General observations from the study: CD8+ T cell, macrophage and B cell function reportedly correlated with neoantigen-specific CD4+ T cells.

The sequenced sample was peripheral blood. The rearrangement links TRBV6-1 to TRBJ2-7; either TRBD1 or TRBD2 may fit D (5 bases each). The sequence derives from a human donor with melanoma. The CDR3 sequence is CASSVGRGRVYEQYF. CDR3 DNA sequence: TGTGCCAGCAGTGTCGGACGGGGCAGAGTCTACGAGCAGTACTTC.